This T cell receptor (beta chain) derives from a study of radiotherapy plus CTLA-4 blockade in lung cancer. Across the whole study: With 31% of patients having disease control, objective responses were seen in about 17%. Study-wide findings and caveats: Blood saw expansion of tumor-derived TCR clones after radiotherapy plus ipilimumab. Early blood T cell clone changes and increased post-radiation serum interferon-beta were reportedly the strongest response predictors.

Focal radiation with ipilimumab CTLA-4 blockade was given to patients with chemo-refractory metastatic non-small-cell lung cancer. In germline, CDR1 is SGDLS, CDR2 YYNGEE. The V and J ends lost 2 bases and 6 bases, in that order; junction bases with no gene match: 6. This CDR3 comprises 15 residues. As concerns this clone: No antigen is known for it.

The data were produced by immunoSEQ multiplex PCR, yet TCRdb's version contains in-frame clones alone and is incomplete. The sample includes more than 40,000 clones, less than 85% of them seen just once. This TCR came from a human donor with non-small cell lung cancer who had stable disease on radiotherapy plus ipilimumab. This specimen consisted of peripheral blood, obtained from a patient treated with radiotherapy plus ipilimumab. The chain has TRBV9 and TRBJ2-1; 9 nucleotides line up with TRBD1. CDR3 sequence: CASSVAGQGSNEQFF. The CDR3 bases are TGTGCCAGCAGCGTCGCAGGACAGGGGTCCAATGAGCAGTTCTTC.